These 8 T cell receptor beta chains share one sample of origin, sequenced in a study of CD8 T cells in ankylosing spondylitis. TCRdb reanalysed the 5' RACE reads using MiXCR and keeps one entry per CDR3 protein. This table holds 250,000 to 300,000 distinct CDR3 sequences, roughly 18% found once. The sequenced sample was blood, either unsorted or a sorted T cell fraction (not recorded which). These TCRs come from a male donor with ankylosing spondylitis or in good health (not recorded which).

The table lists this clonotype with a few counts. The V and J genes are TRBV7-6 and TRBJ1-2; the D gene is possibly TRBD1 (5 bases). V lost 5 bases and J lost 6, with 16 bases in between. This CDR3 is built from 14 residues. Germline CDR1 is SGHVS and CDR2 is FNYEAQ. The CDR3 here is CASSPEGRRDGYTF. The CDR3 bases are TGTGCCAGCAGCCCAGAAGGGCGCAGGGATGGCTACACCTTC.

In DNA, the CDR3 is TGTGCCAGCAGCTTTAGTGCTGCCAGCTCCTACAATGAGCAGTTCTTC. It is translated as CASSFSAASSYNEQFF. The J gene is TRBJ2-1, the V gene TRBV7-9, with D unclear. The CDR3 spans 16 residues. Trimming took 3 bases from V and 0 from J, leaving 12 bases between them. Germline-derived CDR1 and CDR2 are SEHNR and FQNEAQ (reference sequence).

This chain connects TRBV27 to TRBJ1-4; D is undetermined. The CDR3 sequence is 14 residues long. Germline CDR1 and CDR2: MNHEY and SMNVEV (reference sequence). V lost 0 bases and J lost 8, with 10 bases in between. DNA of the CDR3: TGTGCCAGCAGTTTATCCTGGGGTGGGGAAAAACTGTTTTTT. Protein sequence: CASSLSWGGEKLFF.

The chain couples TRBV5-4 to TRBJ2-1, with 7 bases aligning to TRBD1. With V trimmed by 7 bases and J by 4 bases, 2 bases remained unmatched. This CDR3 has 12 amino acids. Germline V gene lookup returns CDR1 SGHNT and CDR2 YYREEE (reference sequence). CDR3: CASGTVYNEQFF. The CDR3 nucleotides read TGTGCCAGCGGGACAGTATACAATGAGCAGTTCTTC.

This clonotype was observed once. This chain links TRBV13 with TRBJ2-7; 11 positions match TRBD2. The V gene's germline CDR1 is PRHDT and CDR2 FYEKMQ (reference sequence). CDR3 length: 16 residues. J was trimmed by 0 bases and V by 5 bases; bases with no gene match: 6. CDR3 region: CASSLRLAGLSYEQYF. The CDR3 region has the DNA TGTGCCAGCAGCCTGAGACTAGCGGGGCTCTCCTACGAGCAGTACTTC.

Ten or more counts support this clonotype. The chain recombines TRBV12-3 or TRBV12-4 with TRBJ2-3, with D tentatively TRBD2 (7 bases). With 6 bases removed from V and 3 bases from J, the gap between germline ends came to 19 bases. The CDR3 totals 16 residues. The CDR3 DNA follows: TGTGCCAGCAGATCCCTAGGGGGGGCGCGTACAGATACGCAGTATTTT. Its translation is CASRSLGGARTDTQYF.

The sample holds a few counts of this clonotype. The chain employs TRBV6-5 and TRBJ2-1, with TRBD2 identical over 10 bases. The germline gives CDR1 MNHEY, CDR2 SVGAGI. The ends lost 2 bases at V and 7 bases at J; junction bases unmatched: 11. This CDR3 contains 17 residues. Here the CDR3 reads CASSYTNLAGAYNEQFF. The CDR3, as DNA: TGTGCCAGCAGTTACACCAACCTAGCGGGAGCATATAATGAGCAGTTCTTC.

This clonotype was observed a few times. The V gene is TRBV9, the J gene TRBJ2-5; 10 nucleotides agree with TRBD2. Germline CDR1 SGDLS, CDR2 YYNGEE. The ends lost 0 bases at V and 5 bases at J; junction bases unmatched: 7. The CDR3 contains 16 residues. CDR3 DNA: TGTGCCAGCAGCGTAGGACAAGCGGGAGGGTTGGAGACCCAGTACTTC. It encodes CASSVGQAGGLETQYF.